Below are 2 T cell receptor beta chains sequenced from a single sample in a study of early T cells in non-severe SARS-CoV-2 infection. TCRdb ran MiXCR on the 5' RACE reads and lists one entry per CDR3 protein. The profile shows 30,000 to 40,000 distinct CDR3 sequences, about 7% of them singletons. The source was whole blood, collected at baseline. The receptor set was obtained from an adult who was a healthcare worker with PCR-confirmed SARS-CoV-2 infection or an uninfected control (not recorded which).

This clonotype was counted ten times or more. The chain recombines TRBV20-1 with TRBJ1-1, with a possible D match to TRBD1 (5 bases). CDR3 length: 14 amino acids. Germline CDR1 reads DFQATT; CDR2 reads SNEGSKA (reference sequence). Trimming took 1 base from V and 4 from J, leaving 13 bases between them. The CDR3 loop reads CSARAGGTGTEAFF. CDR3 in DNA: TGCAGTGCTAGAGCGGGGGGGACCGGCACTGAAGCTTTCTTT.

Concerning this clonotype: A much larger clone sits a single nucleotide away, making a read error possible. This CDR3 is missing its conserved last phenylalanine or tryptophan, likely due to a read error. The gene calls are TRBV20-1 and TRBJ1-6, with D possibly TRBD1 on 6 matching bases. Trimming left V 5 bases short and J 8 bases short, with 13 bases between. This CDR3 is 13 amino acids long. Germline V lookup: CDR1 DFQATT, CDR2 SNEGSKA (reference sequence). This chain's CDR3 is CSAPRGSDSPLHI. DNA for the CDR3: TGCAGTGCTCCCAGGGGCAGCGATTCACCCCTCCACATT.